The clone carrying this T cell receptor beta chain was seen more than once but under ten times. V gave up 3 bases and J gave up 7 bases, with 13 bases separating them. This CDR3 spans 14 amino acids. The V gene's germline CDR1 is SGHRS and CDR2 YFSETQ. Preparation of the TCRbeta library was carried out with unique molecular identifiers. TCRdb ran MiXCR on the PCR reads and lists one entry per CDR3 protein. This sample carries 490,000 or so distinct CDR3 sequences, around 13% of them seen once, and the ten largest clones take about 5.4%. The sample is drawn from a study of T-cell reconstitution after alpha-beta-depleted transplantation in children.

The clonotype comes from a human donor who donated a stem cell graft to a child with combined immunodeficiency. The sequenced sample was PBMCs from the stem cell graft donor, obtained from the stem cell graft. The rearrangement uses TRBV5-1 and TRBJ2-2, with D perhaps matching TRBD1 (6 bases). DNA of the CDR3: TGCGCCAGCAGCTCTAATCAGGGACACGGGGAGCTGTTTTTT. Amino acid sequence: CASSSNQGHGELFF.